This TCR beta chain was documented in a study of glioma-infiltrating T cells after dendritic cell vaccination. Turning to the study itself: The vaccine used monocyte-derived dendritic cells pulsed overnight with autologous tumor lysate. Study results and caveats: Estimated pretreatment TIL content predicted outcome after dendritic cell vaccination. TCR clonality showed no direct relationship with survival.

The V and J ends lost 5 bases and 5 bases, in that order; junction bases with no gene match: 7. CDR1 is LGHNA, CDR2 YNFKEQ, per germline. The CDR3 extends over 14 amino acids. This table comes from immunoSEQ multiplex PCR, and its TCRdb copy is limited to in-frame clones, with some not included. The table lists about 92,000 clones, just over 85% of them singletons, with about 15% in the top ten. As regards this clone: Its antigen remains unidentified.

Specimen: blood, collected before dendritic cell vaccination. This TCR was recovered from a human donor with glioblastoma. The chain carries TRBV4-2 and TRBJ1-1; 8 bases align to TRBD1. CDR3 protein: CASSSGQEYTEAFF. The CDR3 nucleotides are TGTGCCAGCAGCTCGGGACAGGAATATACTGAAGCTTTCTTT.